These 3 T cell receptor beta chains share one sample of origin, sequenced in a study of CD8 T cells in Susac syndrome. Random hexamers served to reverse transcribe roughly 0.5 to 1 ug RNA. TCRdb redid the calling of the immunoSEQ multiplex PCR reads with MiXCR, one entry per CDR3 protein. The profile shows roughly 80,000 distinct CDR3 sequences, approximately 94% of them singletons. Sequencing was done on a sample of CD8+ T cells from PBMCs. These receptors were collected from a human donor with Susac syndrome.

The CDR3 DNA sequence: TGTGCCAGCAGTTACGGGGGGACTAGCGGGGGTAAGGAGACCCAGTACTTC. Translation: CASSYGGTSGGKETQYF. V is TRBV6-2 or TRBV6-3 and J is TRBJ2-5; 14 nucleotides agree with TRBD2. The CDR3 spans 17 residues. From germline, CDR1 is MNHEY and CDR2 SVGEGT. V shed 2 bases, J shed 5 bases, and the junction held 7 bases outside the gene matches.

This clonotype was recorded only once. J is TRBJ1-2 and V is TRBV7-6; D is ambiguous. V was clipped by 5 bases and J by 8 bases, with 21 bases between them. The germline V gene encodes CDR1 SGHVS and CDR2 FNYEAQ. The CDR3 consists of 15 residues. The CDR3 region is CASSPSESSLHGYTF. The CDR3 nucleotides are TGTGCCAGCAGCCCCTCTGAGTCTTCGCTACACGGCTACACCTTC.

The chain carries TRBV20-1 and TRBJ2-2; D is uncertain. CDR1 is DFQATT and CDR2 is SNEGSKA in the germline V gene (reference sequence). This CDR3 region has 11 residues. V gave up 1 base and J gave up 6 bases, with 3 bases separating them. The CDR3 here is CSARVAGELFF. CDR3 DNA: TGCAGTGCTAGAGTGGCCGGGGAGCTGTTTTTT.